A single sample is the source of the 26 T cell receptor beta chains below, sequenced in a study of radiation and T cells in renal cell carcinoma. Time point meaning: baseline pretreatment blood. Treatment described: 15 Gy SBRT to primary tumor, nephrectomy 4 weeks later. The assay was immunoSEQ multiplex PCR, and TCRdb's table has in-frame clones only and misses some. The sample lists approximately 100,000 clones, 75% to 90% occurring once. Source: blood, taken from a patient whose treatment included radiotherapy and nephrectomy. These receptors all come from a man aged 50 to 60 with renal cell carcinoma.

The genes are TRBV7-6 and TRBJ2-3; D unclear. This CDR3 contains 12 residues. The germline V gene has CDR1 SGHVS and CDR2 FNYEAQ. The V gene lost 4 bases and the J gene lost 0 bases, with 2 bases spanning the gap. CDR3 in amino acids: CASSYSTDTQYF. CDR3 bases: TGTGCCAGCAGCTATAGCACAGATACGCAGTATTTT.

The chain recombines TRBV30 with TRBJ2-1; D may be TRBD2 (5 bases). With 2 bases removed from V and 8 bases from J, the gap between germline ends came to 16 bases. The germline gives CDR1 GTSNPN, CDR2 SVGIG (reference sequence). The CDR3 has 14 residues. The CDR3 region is CAWSKGLERDEQFF. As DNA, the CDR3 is TGTGCCTGGAGTAAGGGTCTCGAGAGGGATGAGCAGTTCTTC.

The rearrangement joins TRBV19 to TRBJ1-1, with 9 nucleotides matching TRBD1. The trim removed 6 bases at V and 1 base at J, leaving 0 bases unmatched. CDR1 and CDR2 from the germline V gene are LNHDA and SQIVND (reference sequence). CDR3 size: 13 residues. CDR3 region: CASRDRGNTEAFF. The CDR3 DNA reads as TGTGCCAGTAGGGACAGGGGGAACACTGAAGCTTTCTTT.

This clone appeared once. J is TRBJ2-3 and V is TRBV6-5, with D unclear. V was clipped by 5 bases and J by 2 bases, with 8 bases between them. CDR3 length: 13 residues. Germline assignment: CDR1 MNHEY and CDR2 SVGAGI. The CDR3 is CASSRRYTDTQYF. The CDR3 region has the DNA TGTGCCAGCAGTCGTAGATACACAGATACGCAGTATTTT.

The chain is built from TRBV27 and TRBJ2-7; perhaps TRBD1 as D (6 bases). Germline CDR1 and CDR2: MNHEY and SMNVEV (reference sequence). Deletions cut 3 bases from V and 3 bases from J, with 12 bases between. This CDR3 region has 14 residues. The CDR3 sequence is CASSFAGASYEQYF. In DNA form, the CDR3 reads TGTGCCAGCAGTTTTGCAGGGGCCAGCTACGAGCAGTACTTC.

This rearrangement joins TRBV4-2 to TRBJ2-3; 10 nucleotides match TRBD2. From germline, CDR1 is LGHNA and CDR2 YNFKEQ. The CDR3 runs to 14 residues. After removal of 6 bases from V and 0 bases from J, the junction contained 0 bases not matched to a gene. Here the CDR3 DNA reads TGTGCCAGCAGAGCGGGAGGGAGCACAGATACGCAGTATTTT. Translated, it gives CASRAGGSTDTQYF.

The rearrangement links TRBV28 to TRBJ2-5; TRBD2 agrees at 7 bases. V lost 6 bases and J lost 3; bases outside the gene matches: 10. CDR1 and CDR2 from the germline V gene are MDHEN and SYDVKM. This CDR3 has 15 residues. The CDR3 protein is CASSSPGLQKETQYF. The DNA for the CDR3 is TGTGCCAGCAGCTCCCCGGGACTACAAAAAGAGACCCAGTACTTC. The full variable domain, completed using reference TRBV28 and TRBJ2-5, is DVKVTQSSRYLVKRTGEKVFLECVQDMDHENMFWYRQDPGLGLRLIYFSYDVKMKEKGDIPEGYSVSREKKERFSLILESASTNQTSMYLCASSSPGLQKETQYFGPGTRLLVL.

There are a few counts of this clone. The CDR3 loop is CAWSVQGDTEAFF. DNA for the CDR3: TGTGCCTGGAGTGTGCAGGGGGACACTGAAGCTTTCTTT. V gene TRBV30 combines with J gene TRBJ1-1; 7 bases map to TRBD1. The CDR3 extends over 13 amino acids. Losses at the gene ends were 0 bases for V and 3 bases for J; bases not matched to a gene: 1. Germline CDR1 GTSNPN, CDR2 SVGIG (reference sequence).

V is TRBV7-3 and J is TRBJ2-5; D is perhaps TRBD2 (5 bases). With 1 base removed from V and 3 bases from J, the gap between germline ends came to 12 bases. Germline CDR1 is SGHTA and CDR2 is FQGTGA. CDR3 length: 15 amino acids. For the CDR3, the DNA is TGTGCCAGCAGCTTAATGGGAGCCTCCAAAGAGACCCAGTACTTC. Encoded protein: CASSLMGASKETQYF.

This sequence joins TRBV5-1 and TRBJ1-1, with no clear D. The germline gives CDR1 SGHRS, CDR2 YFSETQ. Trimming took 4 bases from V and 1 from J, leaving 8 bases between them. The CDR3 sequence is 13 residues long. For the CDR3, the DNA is TGCGCCAGCAGCCCCTTGGGGAACACTGAAGCTTTCTTT. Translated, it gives CASSPLGNTEAFF.

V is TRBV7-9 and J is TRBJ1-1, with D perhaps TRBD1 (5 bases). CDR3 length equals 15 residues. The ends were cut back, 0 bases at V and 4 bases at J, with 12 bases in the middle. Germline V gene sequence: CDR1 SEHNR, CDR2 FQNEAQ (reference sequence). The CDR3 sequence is CASSLAGVSFTEAFF. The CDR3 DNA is TGTGCCAGCAGCTTAGCAGGGGTCTCGTTCACTGAAGCTTTCTTT. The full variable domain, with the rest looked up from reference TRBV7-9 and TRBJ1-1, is DTGVSQNPRHKITKRGQNVTFRCDPISEHNRLYWYRQTLGQGPEFLTYFQNEAQLEKSRLLSDRFSAERPKGSFSTLEIQRTEQGDSAMYLCASSLAGVSFTEAFFGQGTRLTVV.

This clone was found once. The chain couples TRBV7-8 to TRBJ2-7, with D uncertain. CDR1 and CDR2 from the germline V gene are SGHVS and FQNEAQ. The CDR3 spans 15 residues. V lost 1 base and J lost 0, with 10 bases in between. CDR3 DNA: TGTGCCAGCAGCTTAGAACAGCTAAGCTCCTACGAGCAGTACTTC. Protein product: CASSLEQLSSYEQYF.

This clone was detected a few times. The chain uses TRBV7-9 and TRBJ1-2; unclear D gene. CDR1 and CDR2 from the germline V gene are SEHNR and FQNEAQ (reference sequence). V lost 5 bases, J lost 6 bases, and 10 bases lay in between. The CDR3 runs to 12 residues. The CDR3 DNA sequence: TGTGCCAGCAGCCCCGACAACCATGGCTACACCTTC. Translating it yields CASSPDNHGYTF.

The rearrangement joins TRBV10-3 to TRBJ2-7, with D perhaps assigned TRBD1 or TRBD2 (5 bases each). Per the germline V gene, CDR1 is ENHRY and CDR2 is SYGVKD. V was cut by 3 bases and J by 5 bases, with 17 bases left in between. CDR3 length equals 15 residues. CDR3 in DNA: TGTGCCATCAGTGAAGGGGACCGGGCCAGCGACGAGCAGTACTTC. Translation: CAISEGDRASDEQYF.

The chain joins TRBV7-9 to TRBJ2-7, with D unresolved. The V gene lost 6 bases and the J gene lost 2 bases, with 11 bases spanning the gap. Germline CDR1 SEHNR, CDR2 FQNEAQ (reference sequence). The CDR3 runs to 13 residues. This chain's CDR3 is CASRRTETYEQYF. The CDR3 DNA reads TGTGCCAGCAGGAGGACGGAGACCTACGAGCAGTACTTC.

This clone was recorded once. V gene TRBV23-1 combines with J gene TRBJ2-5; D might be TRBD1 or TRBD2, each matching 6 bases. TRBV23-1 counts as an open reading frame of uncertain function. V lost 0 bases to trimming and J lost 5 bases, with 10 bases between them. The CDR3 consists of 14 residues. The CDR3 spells CASSQSRGRETQYF. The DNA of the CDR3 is TGCGCCAGCAGTCAATCGAGGGGGAGGGAGACCCAGTACTTC.

CDR3 in amino acids: CASSYSPGATNEKLFF. The CDR3, as DNA: TGTGCCAGCAGTTACTCGCCCGGAGCAACTAATGAAAAACTGTTTTTT. This chain uses TRBV6-5 with TRBJ1-4; D is ambiguous. The CDR3 is 16 amino acids. From germline, CDR1 is MNHEY and CDR2 SVGAGI. The V gene lost 0 bases and the J gene lost 0 bases, with 8 bases spanning the gap.

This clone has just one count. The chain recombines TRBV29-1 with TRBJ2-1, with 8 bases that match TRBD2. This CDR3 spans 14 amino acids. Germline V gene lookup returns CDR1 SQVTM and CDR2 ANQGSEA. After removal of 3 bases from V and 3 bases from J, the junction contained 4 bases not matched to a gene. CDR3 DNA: TGCAGCGTTGAGGTAGCGGGGTACTACAATGAGCAGTTCTTC. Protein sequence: CSVEVAGYYNEQFF.

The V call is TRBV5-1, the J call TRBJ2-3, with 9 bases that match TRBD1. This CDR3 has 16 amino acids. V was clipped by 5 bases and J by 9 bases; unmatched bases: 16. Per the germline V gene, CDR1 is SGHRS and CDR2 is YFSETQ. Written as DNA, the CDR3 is TGCGCCAGCAGGGACCTAACGGGGGGACAGGGAAGCACGCAGTATTTT. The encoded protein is CASRDLTGGQGSTQYF.

In DNA form, the CDR3 reads TGCGCCAGCACCCCCCCCTACGAGCAGTACTTC. Translation: CASTPPYEQYF. The J gene is TRBJ2-7, the V gene TRBV5-1; D gene ambiguous. Trimming stripped 6 bases from V and 2 bases from J, with 6 bases between. This CDR3 is 11 amino acids long. Germline V lookup: CDR1 SGHRS, CDR2 YFSETQ.

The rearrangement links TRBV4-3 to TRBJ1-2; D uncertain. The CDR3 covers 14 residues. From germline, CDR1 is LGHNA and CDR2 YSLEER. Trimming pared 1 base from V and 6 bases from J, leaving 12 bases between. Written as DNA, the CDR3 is TGCGCCAGCAGCCAAGTCTGGACGGGAAATGGCTACACCTTC. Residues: CASSQVWTGNGYTF.

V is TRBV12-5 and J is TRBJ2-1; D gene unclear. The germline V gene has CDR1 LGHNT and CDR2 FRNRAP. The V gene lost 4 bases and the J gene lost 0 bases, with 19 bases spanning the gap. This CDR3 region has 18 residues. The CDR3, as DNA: TGTGCTAGTGGTTCCTCCCCTACCCGACTGATCTCCTACAATGAGCAGTTCTTC. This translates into CASGSSPTRLISYNEQFF.

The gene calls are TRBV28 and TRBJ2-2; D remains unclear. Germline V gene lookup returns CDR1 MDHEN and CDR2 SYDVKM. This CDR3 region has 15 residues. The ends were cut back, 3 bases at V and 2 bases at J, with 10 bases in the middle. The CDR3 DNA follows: TGTGCCAGCAGTTTGTCTCTCCCTAACACCGGGGAGCTGTTTTTT. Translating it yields CASSLSLPNTGELFF.

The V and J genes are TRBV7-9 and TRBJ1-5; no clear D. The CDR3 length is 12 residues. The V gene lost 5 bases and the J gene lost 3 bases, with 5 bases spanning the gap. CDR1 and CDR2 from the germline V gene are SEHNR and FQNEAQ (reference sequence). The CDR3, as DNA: TGTGCCAGCAGCATTACCAATCAGCCCCAGCATTTT. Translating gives CASSITNQPQHF.

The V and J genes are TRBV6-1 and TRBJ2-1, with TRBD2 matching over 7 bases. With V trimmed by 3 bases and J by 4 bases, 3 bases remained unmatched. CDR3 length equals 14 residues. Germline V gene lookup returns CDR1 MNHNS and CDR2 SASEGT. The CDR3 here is CASSEGGGYNEQFF. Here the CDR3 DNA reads TGTGCCAGCAGTGAGGGGGGGGGTTACAATGAGCAGTTCTTC.

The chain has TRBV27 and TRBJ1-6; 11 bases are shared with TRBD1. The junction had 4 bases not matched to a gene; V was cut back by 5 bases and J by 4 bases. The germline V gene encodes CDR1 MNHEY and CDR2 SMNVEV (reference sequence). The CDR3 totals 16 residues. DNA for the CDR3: TGTGCCAGCAGTCCAGGGACAGGGGGTTATAATTCACCCCTCCACTTT. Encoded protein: CASSPGTGGYNSPLHF.